The 22 T cell receptor beta chains presented below share a single source sample, sequenced in a study of cytomegalovirus exposure and HLA in healthy donors. A multiplex PCR was run with 60 Vbeta primers and 13 Jbeta primers. Assay used: immunoSEQ multiplex PCR; TCRdb lists only in-frame clones, some missing. The data show some 190,000 clones, 80% seen once. Sample: PBMCs. Receptor source: a girl aged 10-17 years in good health and CMV-seropositive.

The chain employs TRBV5-8 and TRBJ2-2; 9 nucleotides match TRBD1. There are 16 residues in the CDR3. CDR1 and CDR2 from the germline V gene are SGHTS and YDEGEE. Trimming took 7 bases from V and 4 from J; bases not matched to a gene: 11. CDR3 amino acids: CASRVRGTGSTGELFF. The CDR3 coding sequence is TGTGCCAGCCGCGTCCGAGGGACAGGGTCCACCGGGGAGCTGTTTTTT.

This chain uses TRBV5-1 with TRBJ1-3; D remains ambiguous. The V end was cut by 3 bases, the J end by 2 bases, with 12 bases between. The CDR3 contains 15 residues. From germline, CDR1 is SGHRS and CDR2 YFSETQ. The DNA for the CDR3 is TGCGCCAGCAGCTCACAACCGAACACTGGAAACACCATATATTTT. Its protein is CASSSQPNTGNTIYF.

This chain joins TRBV6-1 and TRBJ1-2, with D hard to call. The germline CDR1 and CDR2 sequences are MNHNS and SASEGT. This CDR3 spans 13 amino acids. V dropped 8 bases and J dropped 6 bases, with 16 bases sitting between them. The CDR3 protein is CASRVRFVDGYTF. In nucleotides, the CDR3 is TGTGCCAGCCGAGTACGGTTTGTTGATGGCTACACCTTC.

V is TRBV19 and J is TRBJ1-1; D is uncertain. Germline-derived CDR1 and CDR2 are LNHDA and SQIVND (reference sequence). Trimming pared 6 bases from V and 3 bases from J, leaving 14 bases between. The CDR3 contains 14 residues. The CDR3 sequence: CASRNGRRDTEAFF. CDR3 coding DNA: TGTGCCAGTAGAAATGGTCGCCGGGACACTGAAGCTTTCTTT.

The chain links TRBV7-6 to TRBJ1-1; weak D call: TRBD1 (6 bases). Between the trimmed V and J ends, which lost 4 bases and 1 base, there was a span of 13 bases. The CDR3 totals 15 residues. Germline V CDR1 and CDR2: SGHVS, FNYEAQ. CDR3 coding DNA: TGTGCCAGCAGCTATACCGGGACACCGAACACTGAAGCTTTCTTT. Its translation is CASSYTGTPNTEAFF.

The V and J genes are TRBV27 and TRBJ2-7; 8 bases are shared with TRBD1. The ends lost 6 bases at V and 1 base at J; junction bases unmatched: 5. This CDR3 spans 14 amino acids. Germline-derived CDR1 and CDR2 are MNHEY and SMNVEV (reference sequence). CDR3 DNA sequence: TGTGCCAGCAGCCTCGGACAGGGATCCTACGAGCAGTACTTC. Translating it yields CASSLGQGSYEQYF.

The chain combines TRBV5-1 with TRBJ1-2; 10 positions agree with TRBD1. Trimming at V came to 4 bases and at J to 7 bases, leaving 7 bases not matched to a gene. The V gene's germline CDR1 is SGHRS and CDR2 YFSETQ. CDR3 size: 14 residues. The CDR3 protein is CASSPGQGRIGYTF. Written as DNA, the CDR3 is TGCGCCAGCAGCCCGGGACAGGGGAGAATTGGCTACACCTTC.

V gene TRBV5-1 combines with J gene TRBJ2-3, with 7 bases matching TRBD1. The CDR3 spans 15 residues. Germline V gene data show CDR1 as SGHRS and CDR2 as YFSETQ. Losses at the gene ends were 8 bases for V and 0 bases for J; bases not matched to a gene: 9. The CDR3 nucleotides are TGCGCCAGTAGACAGGGCCTCACTAGCACAGATACGCAGTATTTT. Translated, it gives CASRQGLTSTDTQYF.

Only a few counts were recorded for this clone. V and J are TRBV5-6 and TRBJ2-3; D may be TRBD2 (5 bases). Germline V gene data show CDR1 as SGHDT and CDR2 as YYEEEE. The CDR3 runs to 15 residues. V lost 0 bases and J 0 bases, leaving 8 bases between the germline ends. CDR3 sequence (DNA): TGTGCCAGCAGCTTGGAACTAGTTAGCACAGATACGCAGTATTTT. It encodes CASSLELVSTDTQYF.

The CDR3 coding sequence is TGTGCCAGCAGTTTGGGCGGGGATAGCAATCAGCCCCAGCATTTT. Translating gives CASSLGGDSNQPQHF. The V gene is TRBV6-6, the J gene TRBJ1-5, with unresolved D. Trimming removed 4 bases from V and 0 bases from J, with 10 bases in between. The CDR3 sequence is 15 residues long. CDR1 is MNHNY and CDR2 is SVGAGI in the germline V gene (reference sequence).

V usage is TRBV7-9 and J usage is TRBJ2-3; 14 bases align to TRBD2. The V gene end was trimmed by 5 bases and the J gene end by 4 bases; junction bases not matched to a gene: 8. The CDR3 sequence is 17 residues long. Germline-derived CDR1 and CDR2 are SEHNR and FQNEAQ (reference sequence). CDR3 residues: CASSLWTSGRFPDTQYF. CDR3 bases: TGTGCCAGCAGCCTCTGGACTAGCGGGAGGTTTCCAGATACGCAGTATTTT.

This clone was observed a handful of times. The chain links TRBV19 to TRBJ1-1, with D tentatively TRBD1 (5 bases). V dropped 5 bases and J dropped 6 bases, with 10 bases sitting between them. Looked up from germline, CDR1 is LNHDA and CDR2 is SQIVND (reference sequence). CDR3 size: 12 residues. CDR3 bases: TGTGCCAGTAGTTCAGGGTTCCCTGAAGCTTTCTTT. It encodes CASSSGFPEAFF. Based on the CDR3 plus reference TRBV19 and TRBJ1-1, the full variable domain is DGGITQSPKYLFRKEGQNVTLSCEQNLNHDAMYWYRQDPGQGLRLIYYSQIVNDFQKGDIAEGYSVSREKKESFPLTVTSAQKNPTAFYLCASSSGFPEAFFGQGTRLTVV.

The chain employs TRBV19 and TRBJ2-3; 9 nucleotides agree with TRBD1. Trimming at V came to 11 bases and at J to 5 bases, leaving 8 bases not matched to a gene. From germline, CDR1 is LNHDA and CDR2 SQIVND (reference sequence). CDR3 length: 13 amino acids. The CDR3 spells CAAGTGQGDTQYF. CDR3 bases: TGTGCCGCCGGGACAGGGCAGGGAGATACGCAGTATTTT.

This clone was seen only a few times. The chain joins TRBV19 to TRBJ2-5, with D possibly matching TRBD1 (6 bases). Matching the DNA end better, TRBJ2-7 makes the J call doubtful. The CDR3 is made up of 13 amino acids. CDR1 and CDR2 (germline): LNHDA, SQIVND (reference sequence). CDR3 nucleotide sequence: TGTGCCAGTAGTCGTGACAGGTCCTACGAGCAGTACTTC. Translating gives CASSRDRSYEQYF.

This rearrangement joins TRBV13 to TRBJ2-5; D possibly corresponds to TRBD2 (6 bases). The V end lost 8 bases, the J end lost 1 base, and 8 bases lay between the germline ends. The germline gives CDR1 PRHDT, CDR2 FYEKMQ (reference sequence). CDR3 length: 12 amino acids. The CDR3 here is CASRDFQETQYF. The CDR3 DNA sequence: TGTGCCAGCCGGGACTTCCAAGAGACCCAGTACTTC.

This chain joins TRBV30 and TRBJ2-2; 8 positions agree with TRBD2. V was clipped by 1 base and J by 3 bases; unmatched bases: 4. Germline CDR1 and CDR2: GTSNPN and SVGIG (reference sequence). CDR3 length equals 15 residues. CDR3 in amino acids: CAWSAASGHTGELFF. For the CDR3, the DNA is TGTGCCTGGAGTGCCGCTAGCGGGCACACCGGGGAGCTGTTTTTT.

The CDR3 is CATWTGYNEQFF. The CDR3 DNA sequence: TGTGCCACCTGGACAGGCTACAATGAGCAGTTCTTC. The genes are TRBV10-3 and TRBJ2-1, with TRBD1 identical over 7 bases. Looked up from germline, CDR1 is ENHRY and CDR2 is SYGVKD. V was pared by 10 bases and J by 3 bases, with 3 bases of the junction left unmatched. CDR3 length equals 12 residues.

V gene TRBV11-2 combines with J gene TRBJ2-6, with D unclear. CDR1 SGHAT and CDR2 FQNNGV come from the germline V gene. The CDR3 spans 15 residues. V lost 5 bases, J lost 6 bases, and 14 bases lay in between. The CDR3 loop is CASSQLGVVANVLTF. The CDR3 region has the DNA TGTGCCAGCAGCCAATTGGGCGTTGTGGCCAACGTCCTGACTTTC.

The CDR3 nucleotides are TGTGCCAGCAGCCCCAGGGACAGGGCGAGAACTGAAGCTTTCTTT. Protein product: CASSPRDRARTEAFF. This chain links TRBV7-8 with TRBJ1-1; 9 bases match TRBD1. Per germline, CDR1 SGHVS and CDR2 FQNEAQ. V lost 5 bases and J lost 5; bases outside the gene matches: 9. The CDR3 has 15 residues.

This clone has only a few counts. V and J are TRBV7-9 and TRBJ2-7; no definite D call. CDR1 SEHNR and CDR2 FQNEAQ come from the germline V gene (reference sequence). This CDR3 comprises 14 residues. V lost 2 bases, J lost 3 bases, and 11 bases lay in between. CDR3 protein: CASSLKAPGYEQYF. As DNA, the CDR3 is TGTGCCAGCAGCTTAAAGGCCCCAGGCTACGAGCAGTACTTC.

The CDR3 sequence: CASKPGDRGRGVDTEAFF. CDR3 DNA: TGTGCCAGCAAACCAGGGGACAGGGGGCGCGGGGTGGATACTGAAGCTTTCTTT. This chain uses TRBV9 with TRBJ1-1; 12 nucleotides match TRBD1. Per germline, CDR1 SGDLS and CDR2 YYNGEE. The CDR3 is 18 residues long. Germline trimming cut 6 bases from V and 5 bases from J; bases unmatched to any gene: 17.

The V and J genes are TRBV27 and TRBJ1-1, with 8 positions matching TRBD1. The CDR3 totals 14 residues. The germline CDR1 and CDR2 sequences are MNHEY and SMNVEV (reference sequence). V gave up 7 bases and J gave up 3 bases; unmatched junction bases: 7. The CDR3 DNA reads as TGTGCCAGCACCCTTGGACAGGGCTACACTGAAGCTTTCTTT. The encoded protein is CASTLGQGYTEAFF.